This T cell receptor (beta chain) was identified during a study of shared clonotypes between healthy human individuals. On the study more broadly: A couple of women and a few men aged 18 to 49 served as donors. The plates for each donor numbered three CD4 naive, three CD4 memory, two CD8 naive and one CD8 memory.

Nashville, Tennessee was home to all donors, who were Caucasian adults. Trimming shortened V by 2 bases and J by 5 bases, and 8 bases separated the two germline ends. The CDR3 spans 13 residues. Germline CDR1 reads SGHTA; CDR2 reads FQGTGA. Each PCR replicate from the sorted subsets contained roughly 210 ng DNA, which is tens of thousands of T cell genomes. Measured with immunoSEQ multiplex PCR; TCRdb has only the in-frame clones, and not every one. The profile covers under 1,100,000 clones, with around four fifths appearing a single time and roughly 1.4% taken by the ten largest. This clone was observed a few times. Other nucleotide sequences in the sample specify the same CDR3.

The sequence derives from a man younger than 35 in good health. The sequencing sample was made of memory CD4+ T cells sorted from blood. Subset meaning: CD45RA-negative fraction. The rearrangement joins TRBV7-3 to TRBJ2-3; the D is unclear. CDR3 in amino acids: CASSLSYQDTQYF. The CDR3 region has the DNA TGTGCCAGCAGCTTATCTTACCAAGATACGCAGTATTTT.